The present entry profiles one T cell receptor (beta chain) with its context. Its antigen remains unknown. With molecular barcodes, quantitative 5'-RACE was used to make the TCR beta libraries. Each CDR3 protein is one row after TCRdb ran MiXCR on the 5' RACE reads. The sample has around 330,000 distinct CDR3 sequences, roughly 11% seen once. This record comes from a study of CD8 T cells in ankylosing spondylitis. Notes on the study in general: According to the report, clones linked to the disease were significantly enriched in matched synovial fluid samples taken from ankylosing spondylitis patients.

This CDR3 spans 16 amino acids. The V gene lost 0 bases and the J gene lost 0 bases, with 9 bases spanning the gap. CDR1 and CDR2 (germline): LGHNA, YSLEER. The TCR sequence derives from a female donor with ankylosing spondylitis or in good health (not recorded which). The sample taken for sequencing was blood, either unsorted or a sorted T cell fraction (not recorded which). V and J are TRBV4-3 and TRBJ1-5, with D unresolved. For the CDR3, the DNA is TGCGCCAGCAGCCAAGAGTGGGGTTATAGCAATCAGCCCCAGCATTTT. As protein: CASSQEWGYSNQPQHF.